Below, one T cell receptor (beta chain) is given with its context. TCRdb called the RT-PCR reads again in MiXCR, with one record for every CDR3 protein. The sample has about 150,000 distinct CDR3 sequences; roughly 35% are singletons. This specimen belongs to a study of patients and donors after allogeneic stem cell transplantation. The sequenced material came from blood, either unsorted or a sorted T cell fraction (not recorded which). The TCR originated in a human donor who was either an allogeneic HSCT recipient or a stem cell or donor lymphocyte infusion donor (not recorded which). It is not recorded whose cells these are; they may come from a transplant donor.

As DNA, the CDR3 is TGTGCCACCAGTAGGGGCCCGTACCAAGAGACCCAGTACTTC. The encoded protein is CATSRGPYQETQYF. The chain recombines TRBV24-1 with TRBJ2-5; D is possibly TRBD1 (5 bases). Trimming cost V 6 bases and J 0 bases, with 10 bases left between them. Germline CDR1 and CDR2: KGHDR and SFDVKD. This CDR3 has 14 amino acids.